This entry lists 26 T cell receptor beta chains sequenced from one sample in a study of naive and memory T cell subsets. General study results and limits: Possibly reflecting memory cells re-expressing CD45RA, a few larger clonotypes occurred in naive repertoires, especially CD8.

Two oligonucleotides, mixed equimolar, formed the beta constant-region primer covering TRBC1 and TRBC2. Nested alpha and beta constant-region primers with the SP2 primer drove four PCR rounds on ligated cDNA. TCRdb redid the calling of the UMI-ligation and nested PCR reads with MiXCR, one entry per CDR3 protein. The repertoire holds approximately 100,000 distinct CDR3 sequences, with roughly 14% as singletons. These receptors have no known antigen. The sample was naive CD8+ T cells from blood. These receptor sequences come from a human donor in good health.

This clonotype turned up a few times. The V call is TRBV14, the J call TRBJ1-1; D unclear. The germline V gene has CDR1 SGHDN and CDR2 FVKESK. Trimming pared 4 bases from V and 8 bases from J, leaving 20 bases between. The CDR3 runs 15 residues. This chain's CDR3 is CASSPQTSASDEAFF. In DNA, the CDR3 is TGTGCCAGCAGCCCCCAAACCTCCGCGTCTGACGAAGCTTTCTTT.

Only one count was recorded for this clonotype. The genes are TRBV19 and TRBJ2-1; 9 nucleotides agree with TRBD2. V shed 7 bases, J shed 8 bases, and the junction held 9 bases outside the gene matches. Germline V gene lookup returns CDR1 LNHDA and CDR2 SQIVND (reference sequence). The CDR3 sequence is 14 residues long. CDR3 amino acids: CASTTPGLADEQFF. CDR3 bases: TGTGCCAGTACCACCCCGGGACTAGCTGATGAGCAGTTCTTC. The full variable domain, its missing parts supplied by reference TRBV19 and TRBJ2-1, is DGGITQSPKYLFRKEGQNVTLSCEQNLNHDAMYWYRQDPGQGLRLIYYSQIVNDFQKGDIAEGYSVSREKKESFPLTVTSAQKNPTAFYLCASTTPGLADEQFFGPGTRLTVL.

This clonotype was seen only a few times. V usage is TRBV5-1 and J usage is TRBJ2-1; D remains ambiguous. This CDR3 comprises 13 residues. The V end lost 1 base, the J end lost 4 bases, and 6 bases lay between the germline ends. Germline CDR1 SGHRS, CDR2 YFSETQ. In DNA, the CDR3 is TGCGCCAGCAGCTTGCTCCGTTACAATGAGCAGTTCTTC. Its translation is CASSLLRYNEQFF.

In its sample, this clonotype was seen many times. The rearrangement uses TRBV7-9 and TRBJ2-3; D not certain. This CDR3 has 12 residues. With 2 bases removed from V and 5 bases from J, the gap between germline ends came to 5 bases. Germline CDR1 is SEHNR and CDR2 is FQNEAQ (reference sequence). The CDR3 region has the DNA TGTGCCAGCAGCTTATCGGAAGATACGCAGTATTTT. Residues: CASSLSEDTQYF.

Here the CDR3 reads CSAPTGADTQYF. CDR3 in DNA: TGCAGTGCCCCGACAGGTGCCGATACGCAGTATTTT. This chain joins TRBV20-1 and TRBJ2-3; the D gene is possibly TRBD1 (6 bases). Germline V gene lookup returns CDR1 DFQATT and CDR2 SNEGSKA (reference sequence). This CDR3 is built from 12 residues. V was cut by 6 bases and J by 6 bases, with 13 bases left in between.

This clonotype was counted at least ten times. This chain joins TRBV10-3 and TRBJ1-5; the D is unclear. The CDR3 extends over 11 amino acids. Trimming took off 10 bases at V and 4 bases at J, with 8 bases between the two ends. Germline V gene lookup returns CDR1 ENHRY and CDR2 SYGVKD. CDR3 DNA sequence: TGTGCCACCCACAGAAATCAGCCCCAGCATTTT. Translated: CATHRNQPQHF.

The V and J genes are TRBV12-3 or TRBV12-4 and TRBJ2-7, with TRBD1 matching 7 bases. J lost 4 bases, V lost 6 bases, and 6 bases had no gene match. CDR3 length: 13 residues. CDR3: CASRAGTAYEQYF. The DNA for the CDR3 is TGTGCCAGCAGAGCTGGGACAGCGTACGAGCAGTACTTC.

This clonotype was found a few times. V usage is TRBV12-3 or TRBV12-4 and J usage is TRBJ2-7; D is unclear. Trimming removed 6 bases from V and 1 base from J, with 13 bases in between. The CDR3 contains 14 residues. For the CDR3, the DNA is TGTGCCAGCAGCGCGCAAGCCTATTCCTACGAGCAGTACTTC. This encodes CASSAQAYSYEQYF.

CDR3 DNA: TGTGCCAGCAGTTTACAAGTGGGCTATGGCTACACCTTC. Translated: CASSLQVGYGYTF. The rearrangement joins TRBV27 to TRBJ1-2; unclear D gene. Trimming pared 2 bases from V and 4 bases from J, leaving 8 bases between. CDR1 and CDR2 from the germline V gene are MNHEY and SMNVEV (reference sequence). The CDR3 is 13 residues long.

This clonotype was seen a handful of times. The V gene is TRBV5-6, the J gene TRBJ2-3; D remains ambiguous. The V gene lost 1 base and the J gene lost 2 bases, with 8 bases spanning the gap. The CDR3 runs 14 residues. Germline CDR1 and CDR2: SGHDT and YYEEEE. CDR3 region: CASSLWQFTDTQYF. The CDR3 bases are TGTGCCAGCAGCTTGTGGCAGTTCACAGATACGCAGTATTTT. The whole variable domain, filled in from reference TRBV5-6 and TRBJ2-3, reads DAGVTQSPTHLIKTRGQQVTLRCSPKSGHDTVSWYQQALGQGPQFIFQYYEEEERQRGNFPDRFSGHQFPNYSSELNVNALLLGDSALYLCASSLWQFTDTQYFGPGTRLTVL.

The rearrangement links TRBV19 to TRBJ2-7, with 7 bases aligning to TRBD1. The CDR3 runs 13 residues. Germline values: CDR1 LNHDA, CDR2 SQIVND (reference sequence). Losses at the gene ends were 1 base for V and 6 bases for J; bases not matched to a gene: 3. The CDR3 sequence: CASSIASGGEQYF. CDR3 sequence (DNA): TGTGCCAGTAGTATAGCCTCAGGGGGCGAGCAGTACTTC.

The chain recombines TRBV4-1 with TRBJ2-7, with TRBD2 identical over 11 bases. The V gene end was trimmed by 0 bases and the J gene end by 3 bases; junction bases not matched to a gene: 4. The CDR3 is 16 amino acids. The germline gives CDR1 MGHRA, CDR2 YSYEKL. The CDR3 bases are TGCGCCAGCAGCCAAGACCCCGGGACTAGCGGCTACGAGCAGTACTTC. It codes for CASSQDPGTSGYEQYF.

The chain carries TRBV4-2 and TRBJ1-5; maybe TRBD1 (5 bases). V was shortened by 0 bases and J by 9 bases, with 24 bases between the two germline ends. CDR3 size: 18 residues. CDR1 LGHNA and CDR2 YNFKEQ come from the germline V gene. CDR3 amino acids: CASSQDLRDDGGFGPQHF. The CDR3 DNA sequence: TGTGCCAGCAGCCAAGATCTTAGAGATGATGGGGGATTTGGGCCCCAGCATTTT.

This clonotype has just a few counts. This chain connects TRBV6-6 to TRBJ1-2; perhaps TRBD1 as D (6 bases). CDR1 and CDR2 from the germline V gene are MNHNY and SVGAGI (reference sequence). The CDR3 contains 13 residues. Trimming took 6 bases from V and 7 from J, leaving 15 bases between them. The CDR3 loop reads CASSLTGPSGYTF. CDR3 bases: TGTGCCAGCAGCCTGACAGGCCCCTCTGGCTACACCTTC.

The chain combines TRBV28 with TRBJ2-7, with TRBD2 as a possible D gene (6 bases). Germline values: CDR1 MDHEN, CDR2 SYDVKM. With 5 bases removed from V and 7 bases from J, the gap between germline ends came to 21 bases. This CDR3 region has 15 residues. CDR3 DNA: TGTGCCAGCAGTCCATGGGGGGTCCTAGCAAGGGAGCAGTACTTC. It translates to CASSPWGVLAREQYF.

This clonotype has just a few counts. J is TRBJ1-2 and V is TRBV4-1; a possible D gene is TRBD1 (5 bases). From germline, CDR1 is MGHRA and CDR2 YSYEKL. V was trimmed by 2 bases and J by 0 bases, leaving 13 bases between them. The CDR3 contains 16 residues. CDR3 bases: TGCGCCAGCAGCCAACCTTCGACAGAGACTAACTATGGCTACACCTTC. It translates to CASSQPSTETNYGYTF.

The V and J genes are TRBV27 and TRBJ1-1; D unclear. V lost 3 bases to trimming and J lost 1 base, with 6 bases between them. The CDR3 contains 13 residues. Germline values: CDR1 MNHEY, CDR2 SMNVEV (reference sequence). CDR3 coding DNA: TGTGCCAGCAGTTTTATGCCGAACACTGAAGCTTTCTTT. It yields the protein CASSFMPNTEAFF.

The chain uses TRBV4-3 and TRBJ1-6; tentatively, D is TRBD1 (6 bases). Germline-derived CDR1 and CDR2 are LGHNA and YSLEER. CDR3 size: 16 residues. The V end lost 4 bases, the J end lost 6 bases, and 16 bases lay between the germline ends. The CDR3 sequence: CASSPAGQQGNSPLHF. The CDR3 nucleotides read TGCGCCAGCAGCCCGGCAGGTCAACAGGGTAATTCACCCCTCCACTTT.

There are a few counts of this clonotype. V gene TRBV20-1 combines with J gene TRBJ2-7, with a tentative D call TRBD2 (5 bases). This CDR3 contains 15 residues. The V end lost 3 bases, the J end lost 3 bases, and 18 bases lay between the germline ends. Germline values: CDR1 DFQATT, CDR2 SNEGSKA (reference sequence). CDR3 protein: CSARNELVQDYEQYF. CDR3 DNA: TGCAGTGCTAGGAATGAACTAGTTCAAGACTACGAGCAGTACTTC.

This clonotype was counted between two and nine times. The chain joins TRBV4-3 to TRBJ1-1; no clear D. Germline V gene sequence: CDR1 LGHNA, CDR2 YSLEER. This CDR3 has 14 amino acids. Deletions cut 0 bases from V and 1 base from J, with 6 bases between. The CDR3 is CASSQDPANTEAFF. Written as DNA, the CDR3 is TGCGCCAGCAGCCAAGATCCCGCGAACACTGAAGCTTTCTTT.

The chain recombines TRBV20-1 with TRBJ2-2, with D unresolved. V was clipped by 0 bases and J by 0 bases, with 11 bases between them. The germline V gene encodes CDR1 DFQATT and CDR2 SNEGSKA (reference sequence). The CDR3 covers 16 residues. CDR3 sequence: CSAREVVRANTGELFF. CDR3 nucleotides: TGCAGTGCTAGAGAGGTGGTAAGGGCGAACACCGGGGAGCTGTTTTTT.

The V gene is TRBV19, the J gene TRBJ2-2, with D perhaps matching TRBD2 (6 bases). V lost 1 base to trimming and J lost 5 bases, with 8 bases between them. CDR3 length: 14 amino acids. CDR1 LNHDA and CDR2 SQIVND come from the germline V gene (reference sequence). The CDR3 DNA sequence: TGTGCCAGTAGTATAGCCGGGACTACCGGGGAGCTGTTTTTT. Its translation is CASSIAGTTGELFF. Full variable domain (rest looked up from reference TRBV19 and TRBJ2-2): DGGITQSPKYLFRKEGQNVTLSCEQNLNHDAMYWYRQDPGQGLRLIYYSQIVNDFQKGDIAEGYSVSREKKESFPLTVTSAQKNPTAFYLCASSIAGTTGELFFGEGSRLTVL.

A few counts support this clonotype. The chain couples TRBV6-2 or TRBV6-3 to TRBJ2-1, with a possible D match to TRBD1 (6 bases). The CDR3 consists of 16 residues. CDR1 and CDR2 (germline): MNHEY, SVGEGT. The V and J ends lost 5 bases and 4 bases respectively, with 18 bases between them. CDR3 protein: CASSMRHRAVYNEQFF. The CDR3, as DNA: TGTGCCAGCAGTATGAGGCACAGGGCGGTGTACAATGAGCAGTTCTTC.

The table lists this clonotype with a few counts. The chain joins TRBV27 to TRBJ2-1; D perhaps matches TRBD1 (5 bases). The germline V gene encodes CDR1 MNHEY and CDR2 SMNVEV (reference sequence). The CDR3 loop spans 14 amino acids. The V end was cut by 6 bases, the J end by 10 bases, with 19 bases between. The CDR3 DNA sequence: TGTGCCAGCAGAGTTTTAGGGGCCAGCAGGGAGCAGTTCTTC. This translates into CASRVLGASREQFF.

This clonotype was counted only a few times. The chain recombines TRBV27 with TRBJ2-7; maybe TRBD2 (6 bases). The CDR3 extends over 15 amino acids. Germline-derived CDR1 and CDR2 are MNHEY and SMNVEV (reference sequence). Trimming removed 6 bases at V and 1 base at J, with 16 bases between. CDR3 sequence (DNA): TGTGCCAGCAGGCCAAACTATGCGGGGTCCTACGAGCAGTACTTC. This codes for CASRPNYAGSYEQYF.

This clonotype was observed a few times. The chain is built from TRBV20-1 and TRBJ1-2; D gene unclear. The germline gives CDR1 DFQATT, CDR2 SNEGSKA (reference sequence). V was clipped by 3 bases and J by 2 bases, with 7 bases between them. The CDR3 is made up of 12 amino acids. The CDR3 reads CSASPENYGYTF. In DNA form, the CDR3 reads TGCAGTGCTAGTCCAGAGAACTATGGCTACACCTTC.